Sequencing of this TCR beta chain was carried out in a study of T-cell reconstitution after alpha-beta-depleted transplantation in children. The library targeted TCRbeta and was prepared with unique molecular identifiers. Each CDR3 protein gets one entry after TCRdb re-called the PCR reads with MiXCR. The data contain roughly 350,000 distinct CDR3 sequences, around 16% of them seen just once; the ten biggest clones take up 35% to 50%. The J segment lost 4 bases and the V segment lost 7 bases, leaving 8 bases of the junction unmatched. The germline CDR1 and CDR2 sequences are LGHDT and YNNKEL (reference sequence). The length of the CDR3 is 14 residues.

The material was PBMCs, mostly from graft donor cells, obtained 360 days after TCRalphabeta/CD19-depleted stem cell transplant. V usage is TRBV3-1 and J usage is TRBJ2-5; 8 nucleotides match TRBD2. The origin of this receptor is a male patient aged 2 to 9 who had a stem cell transplant for acute lymphoblastic leukemia, so the T cells may come from the graft donor. The CDR3 spells CASTSIGRGETQYF. CDR3 nucleotide sequence: TGTGCCAGCACCTCTATCGGGAGGGGAGAGACCCAGTACTTC.